A single sample gave rise to the 21 T cell receptor beta chains below, sequenced in a study of post-analysis software for immune sequencing data. The study, taken as a whole, reports: Higher frequency in patients than in controls was seen for roughly 5 TRBV segments, with TRBV5-6, TRBV5-1 and TRBV20-1 among them.

Antigens for these TCRs are unknown. Researchers reported that TCR beta cDNA libraries carried unique molecular identifiers. TCRdb reanalysed the PCR reads using MiXCR and keeps one entry per CDR3 protein. The sample contains under 650,000 distinct CDR3 sequences, about 44% of which appear only once. The material sequenced was blood. Receptors were obtained from a girl aged 5 to 17 with multiple sclerosis.

This chain uses TRBV10-3 with TRBJ2-5; the D gene is possibly TRBD1 (6 bases). This CDR3 spans 14 amino acids. Trimming stripped 4 bases from V and 1 base from J, with 10 bases between. Germline CDR1 reads ENHRY; CDR2 reads SYGVKD. In nucleotides, the CDR3 is TGTGCCATCAGTGGAGGACAGATCCAAGAGACCCAGTACTTC. It specifies CAISGGQIQETQYF.

The rearrangement uses TRBV15 and TRBJ2-3, with 9 nucleotides matching TRBD1. In germline, CDR1 is LNHNV, CDR2 YYDKDF (reference sequence). Unmatched junction bases numbered 7, after V lost 4 bases and J lost 5 bases. The CDR3 loop spans 15 amino acids. CDR3 DNA: TGTGCCACCAGCACAAGGACAGGGGCTGAAGATACGCAGTATTTT. Residues: CATSTRTGAEDTQYF.

V gene TRBV5-6 combines with J gene TRBJ1-6, with D unresolved. This CDR3 is built from 13 residues. V was clipped by 1 base and J by 10 bases, with 9 bases between them. Germline assignment: CDR1 SGHDT and CDR2 YYEEEE. The CDR3: CASSLLNGSPLHF. CDR3 in DNA: TGTGCCAGCAGCTTGTTAAATGGATCACCCCTCCACTTT.

This clonotype was found a few times. The CDR3 loop is CASSPSLGGTQYF. The CDR3, as DNA: TGTGCCAGCAGTCCAAGCCTGGGCGGGACCCAGTACTTC. The rearrangement joins TRBV28 to TRBJ2-5, with D unclear. The CDR3 contains 13 residues. Germline lookup yields CDR1 MDHEN and CDR2 SYDVKM. V lost 5 bases and J lost 7, with 14 bases in between. Full variable domain (missing parts from reference TRBV28 and TRBJ2-5): DVKVTQSSRYLVKRTGEKVFLECVQDMDHENMFWYRQDPGLGLRLIYFSYDVKMKEKGDIPEGYSVSREKKERFSLILESASTNQTSMYLCASSPSLGGTQYFGPGTRLLVL.

The chain recombines TRBV5-1 with TRBJ1-2; D unresolved. This CDR3 comprises 16 residues. In germline, CDR1 is SGHRS, CDR2 YFSETQ. Trimming shortened V by 0 bases and J by 5 bases, and 17 bases separated the two germline ends. CDR3 sequence: CASSLEAGVRTYGYTF. CDR3 DNA sequence: TGCGCCAGCAGCTTGGAGGCGGGCGTTCGGACTTATGGCTACACCTTC.

This chain connects TRBV5-1 to TRBJ1-5; TRBD1 might be the D (5 bases). The CDR3 is 14 residues long. From germline, CDR1 is SGHRS and CDR2 YFSETQ. Deletions cut 4 bases from V and 4 bases from J, with 12 bases between. CDR3 loop: CASSEQGWNQPQHF. The CDR3 DNA follows: TGCGCCAGCAGCGAGCAGGGCTGGAATCAGCCCCAGCATTTT.

This clonotype was counted only a few times. The V and J genes are TRBV12-3 or TRBV12-4 and TRBJ2-1, with 10 bases lining up with TRBD2. The CDR3 runs to 14 residues. V trimming: 1 base; J trimming: 9 bases; junction bases outside the gene matches: 3. DNA for the CDR3: TGTGCCAGCAGTTTAGTGCAGCGGGAGGGTGAGCAGTTCTTC. Protein product: CASSLVQREGEQFF.

The rearrangement joins TRBV12-3 or TRBV12-4 to TRBJ2-1, with unresolved D. Trimming shortened V by 7 bases and J by 5 bases, and 6 bases separated the two germline ends. The CDR3 totals 11 residues. The CDR3 loop reads CASNGDNEQFF. The CDR3 nucleotides are TGTGCCAGCAACGGCGACAATGAGCAGTTCTTC.

For the CDR3, the DNA is TGCAGCGTTGATCAAGGACTAGCGGGTCAGACCCAGTACTTC. Amino acids: CSVDQGLAGQTQYF. V and J are TRBV29-1 and TRBJ2-7; TRBD2 agrees at 11 bases. The assigned J gene may be wrong: the sequence end matches TRBJ2-5 better. CDR1 and CDR2 from the germline V gene are SQVTM and ANQGSEA. The length of the CDR3 is 14 residues.

This sequence joins TRBV12-3 or TRBV12-4 and TRBJ2-7; TRBD1 aligns across 9 bases. The CDR3 is made up of 14 amino acids. Unmatched junction bases numbered 8, after V lost 2 bases and J lost 9 bases. Written as DNA, the CDR3 is TGTGCCAGCAGTTTAATGGCACAGGGGGCTGGGCAGTACTTC. Protein: CASSLMAQGAGQYF.

This rearrangement joins TRBV5-5 to TRBJ2-5, with TRBD1 as a possible D gene (6 bases). V gave up 1 base and J gave up 11 bases, with 15 bases separating them. The CDR3 is 13 amino acids. Germline loops: CDR1 SGHKS, CDR2 YYEKEE (reference sequence). The CDR3 nucleotides are TGTGCCAGCAGCTTGTTTTCAGGGGTTGAGCAGTACTTC. Its protein product is CASSLFSGVEQYF. Drawing the rest from reference TRBV5-5 and TRBJ2-5, the complete variable domain is DAGVTQSPTHLIKTRGQQVTLRCSPISGHKSVSWYQQVLGQGPQFIFQYYEKEERGRGNFPDRFSARQFPNYSSELNVNALLLGDSALYLCASSLFSGVEQYFGPGTRLLVL.

This clonotype was picked up a small number of times. CDR3 bases: TGTGCCAGCAGTCCCCTCGGGACTTCCTACTACGAGCAGTACTTC. It encodes CASSPLGTSYYEQYF. This chain joins TRBV12-3 or TRBV12-4 and TRBJ2-7; perhaps TRBD2 as D (6 bases). V was shortened by 5 bases and J by 3 bases, with 17 bases between the two germline ends. The CDR3 contains 15 residues.

This clonotype was recorded a few times. V and J are TRBV29-1 and TRBJ2-4; the D gene could be TRBD1 or TRBD2 (5 bases each). The DNA end lines up better with TRBJ2-7; the J call may be wrong. This CDR3 comprises 12 residues. CDR1 SQVTM and CDR2 ANQGSEA come from the germline V gene. The CDR3 reads CSVGDGPYEQYF. DNA for the CDR3: TGCAGCGTTGGGGACGGGCCCTACGAGCAGTACTTC.

The chain employs TRBV7-2 and TRBJ2-1; 9 bases fit TRBD1. CDR3 length: 15 residues. CDR1 is SGHTA, CDR2 FQGNSA, per germline. J gave up 7 bases and V 4 bases, and 8 bases lay outside the gene matches. CDR3 sequence reads: CASSSRGTGLNEQFF. CDR3 sequence (DNA): TGTGCCAGCAGCTCACGAGGGACAGGGCTAAATGAGCAGTTCTTC.

V and J are TRBV4-1 and TRBJ1-2; 10 bases map to TRBD1. Germline trimming cut 6 bases from V and 7 bases from J; bases unmatched to any gene: 11. Germline V gene lookup returns CDR1 MGHRA and CDR2 YSYEKL. The CDR3 is 15 amino acids. CDR3 DNA sequence: TGCGCCAGCAGTCATGACGCCGGGACAGGGGTTGGCTACACCTTC. Translation gives CASSHDAGTGVGYTF.

The CDR3 nucleotides read TGTGCCAGCAGCCTAAGGGGGACGGACATTCAGTACTTC. Amino acids: CASSLRGTDIQYF. The gene calls are TRBV12-3 or TRBV12-4 and TRBJ2-4, with D possibly being TRBD1 (6 bases). V was clipped by 6 bases and J by 8 bases, with 14 bases between them. There are 13 residues in the CDR3.

The V and J genes are TRBV6-6 and TRBJ2-7; 9 nucleotides align to TRBD1. With the DNA end fitting TRBJ2-5 better, the J assignment may be wrong. Germline V gene data show CDR1 as MNHNY and CDR2 as SVGAGI (reference sequence). CDR3 length: 14 amino acids. CDR3 bases: TGTGCCAGCAGGACAGGGGGATTCGGAGAGACCCAGTACTTC. Amino acids: CASRTGGFGETQYF.

This chain links TRBV10-3 with TRBJ1-2; the D is unclear. The CDR3 is 12 amino acids. V was pared by 6 bases and J by 3 bases, with 8 bases between. In germline, CDR1 is ENHRY, CDR2 SYGVKD. For the CDR3, the DNA is TGTGCCATCAGGGGCGCGGACTATGGCTACACCTTC. It yields the protein CAIRGADYGYTF.

This clonotype was counted a few times. V gene TRBV29-1 combines with J gene TRBJ2-5; weak D call: TRBD1 (6 bases). Germline V gives CDR1 SQVTM, CDR2 ANQGSEA. V shed 1 base and J shed 4 bases, with 13 bases lying between them. The CDR3 consists of 14 residues. The CDR3: CSVEAAGAVETQYF. CDR3 in DNA: TGCAGCGTTGAAGCGGCAGGGGCTGTAGAGACCCAGTACTTC.

This clonotype occurred a few times. The chain employs TRBV4-1 and TRBJ2-5; the D is unclear. The V end was cut by 4 bases, the J end by 2 bases, with 17 bases between. From germline, CDR1 is MGHRA and CDR2 YSYEKL. CDR3 length: 16 residues. The CDR3 sequence is CASSPLPRDRQETQYF. CDR3 nucleotides: TGCGCCAGCAGCCCTCTACCAAGGGATAGGCAAGAGACCCAGTACTTC.

A few counts support this clonotype. The chain carries TRBV3-1 and TRBJ1-2, with D possibly TRBD1 on 5 matching bases. Trimming cost V 0 bases and J 4 bases, with 12 bases left between them. CDR1 and CDR2 (germline): LGHDT, YNNKEL (reference sequence). The CDR3 totals 15 residues. This CDR3 reads CASSQERTLGYGYTF. CDR3 nucleotides: TGTGCCAGCAGCCAAGAGAGGACACTCGGCTATGGCTACACCTTC.